These 28 T cell receptor beta chains were all obtained from the same sample, sequenced in a study of shared clonotypes between healthy human individuals. Produced via immunoSEQ multiplex PCR; TCRdb's table is partial and in-frame only. The sample yields approximately 1.1 million clones, about 84% seen once. The material sequenced was memory CD4+ T cells from PBMCs. Subset defined: CD45RA-negative fraction. These receptors were collected from a man younger than 30 in good health. Some clones in this sample may be carry-over from other donors' samples.

There are a few counts of this clone. This rearrangement joins TRBV10-1 to TRBJ2-7; 11 nucleotides match TRBD2. The CDR3 is 18 residues long. Germline V gene lookup returns CDR1 WNHNN and CDR2 SYGVQD (reference sequence). J lost 3 bases, V lost 4 bases, and 14 bases had no gene match. Here the CDR3 DNA reads TGCGCCAGCAGTGGCGAGGCTAGCGGGAGGAGAAGGGTCTACGAGCAGTACTTC. It specifies CASSGEASGRRRVYEQYF.

J is TRBJ2-3 and V is TRBV12-2; the table gives TRBD2 as D, unverified against the DNA. TRBV12-2 is recorded as a pseudogene. The CDR3 is 18 amino acids. CDR3 bases: TGTGCAAGTCGCCAACACGATAGCCCTAGCGGGGACACAGATACGCAGTATTTT. Translating gives CASRQHDSPSGDTDTQYF.

This chain connects TRBV7-2 to TRBJ2-7; perhaps D is TRBD1 or TRBD2 (6 bases each). CDR1 is SGHTA, CDR2 FQGNSA, per germline. The ends were cut back, 1 base at V and 6 bases at J, with 25 bases in the middle. The CDR3 runs to 18 residues. CDR3 DNA: TGTGCCAGCAGCTTAGGAGAGACTTGGCGGGACACGGGTATCGAGCAGTACTTC. Its translation: CASSLGETWRDTGIEQYF.

The chain has TRBV7-9 and TRBJ2-1, with 7 bases matching TRBD2. CDR3 length equals 16 residues. CDR1 is SEHNR, CDR2 FQNEAQ, per germline (reference sequence). Trimming cost V 5 bases and J 8 bases; bases outside gene matches: 15. The CDR3 DNA is TGTGCCAGCAGCCACGGCTACCAGCGGGATGTCGATGAGCAGTTCTTC. Encoded protein: CASSHGYQRDVDEQFF.

V is TRBV23-1 and J is TRBJ1-2, with unresolved D. TRBV23-1 is given ORF status, its function remaining uncertain. The CDR3 is made up of 11 amino acids. Deletions cut 0 bases from V and 8 bases from J, with 4 bases between. The chain's CDR3 is CASSQSGGYTF. CDR3 sequence (DNA): TGCGCCAGCAGTCAATCGGGAGGCTACACCTTC.

CDR3 sequence (DNA): TGTGCCAGTAGCCGACTAGCCCAAGAGACCCAGTACTTC. As protein: CASSRLAQETQYF. The chain joins TRBV19 to TRBJ2-5; 7 nucleotides line up with TRBD2. After removal of 6 bases from V and 1 base from J, the junction contained 2 bases not matched to a gene. The CDR3 length is 13 residues. Germline CDR1 is LNHDA and CDR2 is SQIVND (reference sequence).

In its sample, this clone was seen a few times. The chain employs TRBV7-8 and TRBJ2-7; perhaps D is TRBD1 or TRBD2 (5 bases each). CDR1 is SGHVS and CDR2 is FQNEAQ in the germline V gene. V lost 0 bases and J 10 bases, leaving 13 bases between the germline ends. The CDR3 totals 13 residues. DNA for the CDR3: TGTGCCAGCAGCTTAGCGGGGCGGGTAGGCCAGTACTTC. It is translated as CASSLAGRVGQYF.

This chain connects TRBV5-1 to TRBJ2-3, with no clear D. Deletions cut 0 bases from V and 1 base from J, with 9 bases between. This CDR3 has 15 residues. The germline CDR1 and CDR2 sequences are SGHRS and YFSETQ. This CDR3 reads CASSLGVPGTDTQYF. The CDR3 DNA reads TGCGCCAGCAGCTTGGGGGTCCCGGGCACAGATACGCAGTATTTT.

V and J are TRBV7-3 and TRBJ2-5, with 7 bases identical to TRBD2. The CDR3 sequence is 15 residues long. The V and J ends lost 5 bases and 1 base, in that order; junction bases with no gene match: 7. Germline V lookup: CDR1 SGHTA, CDR2 FQGTGA. This CDR3 is CASSPRRGTQETQYF. In DNA form, the CDR3 reads TGTGCCAGCAGCCCCCGGCGGGGGACCCAAGAGACCCAGTACTTC.

This chain uses TRBV6-1 with TRBJ2-7, with D maybe TRBD2 (6 bases). Germline lookup yields CDR1 MNHNS and CDR2 SASEGT. Between the trimmed V and J ends, which lost 2 bases and 7 bases, there was a span of 18 bases. The CDR3 sequence is 15 residues long. The CDR3 nucleotides are TGTGCCAGCAGTGAACGGTCGGGAGTGGTTCGGGAGCAGTACTTC. Protein product: CASSERSGVVREQYF.

This chain connects TRBV10-3 to TRBJ1-1; 8 nucleotides line up with TRBD1. There are 14 residues in the CDR3. Germline V gene sequence: CDR1 ENHRY, CDR2 SYGVKD. Unmatched junction bases numbered 8, after V lost 7 bases and J lost 4 bases. The CDR3 reads CAITRTGFGTEAFF. The DNA of the CDR3 is TGTGCCATCACCAGGACAGGGTTCGGCACTGAAGCTTTCTTT.

The genes are TRBV7-9 and TRBJ1-1; tentatively, D is TRBD1 (6 bases). Germline lookup yields CDR1 SEHNR and CDR2 FQNEAQ (reference sequence). This CDR3 is built from 13 residues. V was shortened by 3 bases and J by 6 bases, with 11 bases between the two germline ends. CDR3 nucleotides: TGTGCCAGCAGCTTGGAAACAGGGTCTGAAGCTTTCTTT. Protein sequence: CASSLETGSEAFF.

The chain carries TRBV25-1 and TRBJ2-2; maybe TRBD2 (6 bases). The CDR3 extends over 18 amino acids. Trimming removed 2 bases from V and 2 bases from J, with 18 bases in between. Germline-derived CDR1 and CDR2 are MGHDK and SYGVNS. CDR3 amino acids: CASSEPLYGRSNTGELFF. The CDR3 bases are TGTGCCAGCAGTGAACCTTTATATGGGAGGTCCAACACCGGGGAGCTGTTTTTT. Filled out from reference TRBV25-1 and TRBJ2-2, the complete variable domain reads EADIYQTPRYLVIGTGKKITLECSQTMGHDKMYWYQQDPGMELHLIHYSYGVNSTEKGDLSSESTVSRIRTEHFPLTLESARPSHTSQYLCASSEPLYGRSNTGELFFGEGSRLTVL.

The chain recombines TRBV6-1 with TRBJ2-7, with TRBD1 identical over 8 bases. The CDR3 consists of 15 residues. Losses at the gene ends were 5 bases for V and 3 bases for J; bases not matched to a gene: 9. Germline V gene data show CDR1 as MNHNS and CDR2 as SASEGT. CDR3 in amino acids: CASSLTGGTHYEQYF. The DNA of the CDR3 is TGTGCCAGCAGTCTCACAGGGGGGACCCACTACGAGCAGTACTTC.

V and J are TRBV28 and TRBJ2-6, with 9 bases fitting TRBD1. Trimming at V came to 4 bases and at J to 0 bases, leaving 7 bases not matched to a gene. The CDR3 runs 18 residues. Germline assignment: CDR1 MDHEN and CDR2 SYDVKM. CDR3 bases: TGTGCCAGCAGTTCGGGGACAGGGCCCCTCTCTGGGGCCAACGTCCTGACTTTC. The encoded protein is CASSSGTGPLSGANVLTF. The variable domain in full, with the rest retrieved from reference TRBV28 and TRBJ2-6, is DVKVTQSSRYLVKRTGEKVFLECVQDMDHENMFWYRQDPGLGLRLIYFSYDVKMKEKGDIPEGYSVSREKKERFSLILESASTNQTSMYLCASSSGTGPLSGANVLTFGAGSRLTVL.

The chain joins TRBV5-1 to TRBJ1-6; D remains ambiguous. V was shortened by 7 bases and J by 9 bases, with 17 bases between the two germline ends. This CDR3 has 14 amino acids. Germline CDR1 and CDR2: SGHRS and YFSETQ. CDR3 in DNA: TGCGCCAGCTGGGTAGGGTTCGGGTCTTCACCCCTCCACTTT. Amino acid sequence: CASWVGFGSSPLHF.

This chain uses TRBV5-1 with TRBJ1-4; TRBD1 aligns across 8 bases. Germline loops: CDR1 SGHRS, CDR2 YFSETQ. With 4 bases clipped from V and 3 bases from J, the junction kept 8 bases outside the gene matches. The CDR3 is made up of 16 amino acids. The CDR3 protein is CASSPTGAPPNEKLFF. CDR3 sequence (DNA): TGCGCCAGCAGCCCGACAGGGGCGCCTCCTAATGAAAAACTGTTTTTT.

The chain employs TRBV5-8 and TRBJ2-7; D is uncertain. The CDR3 sequence is 15 residues long. Trimming shortened V by 3 bases and J by 6 bases, and 19 bases separated the two germline ends. From germline, CDR1 is SGHTS and CDR2 YDEGEE. CDR3 DNA sequence: TGTGCCAGCAGCTCCACTGGGCGGATGAAGGCCGAGCAGTACTTC. It is translated as CASSSTGRMKAEQYF.

V is TRBV4-2 and J is TRBJ2-3, with 7 bases matching TRBD1. The CDR3 extends over 17 amino acids. The V segment lost 4 bases and the J segment 2 bases; nucleotides outside the gene matches: 12. CDR1 and CDR2 (germline): LGHNA, YNFKEQ. This CDR3 is CASSPMDGGTATDTQYF. The CDR3 DNA sequence: TGTGCCAGCAGCCCCATGGACGGTGGGACAGCCACAGATACGCAGTATTTT.

The CDR3, as DNA: TGCGCCAGCAGCCGAGACAATGAGCAGTTCTTC. Protein sequence: CASSRDNEQFF. This chain links TRBV5-1 with TRBJ2-1; D gene ambiguous. Germline V CDR1 and CDR2: SGHRS, YFSETQ. V was shortened by 4 bases and J by 5 bases, with 4 bases between the two germline ends. The CDR3 runs to 11 residues.

The chain joins TRBV7-2 to TRBJ2-5; D perhaps matches TRBD1 (5 bases). The CDR3 has 15 amino acids. V lost 1 base, J lost 3 bases, and 12 bases lay in between. Germline-derived CDR1 and CDR2 are SGHTA and FQGNSA. CDR3 protein: CASSLGGAGKETQYF. In nucleotides, the CDR3 is TGTGCCAGCAGCTTAGGTGGGGCAGGTAAAGAGACCCAGTACTTC. Combining the CDR3 with reference TRBV7-2 and TRBJ2-5 gives the whole variable domain GAGVSQSPSNKVTEKGKDVELRCDPISGHTALYWYRQSLGQGLEFLIYFQGNSAPDKSGLPSDRFSAERTGGSVSTLTIQRTQQEDSAVYLCASSLGGAGKETQYFGPGTRLLVL.

The chain carries TRBV4-2 and TRBJ2-2; TRBD2 aligns across 8 bases. Germline V gene lookup returns CDR1 LGHNA and CDR2 YNFKEQ. The CDR3 sequence is 17 residues long. Trimming cost V 1 base and J 1 base; bases outside gene matches: 5. The CDR3 loop is CASSQGGLAMNTGELFF. The CDR3 region has the DNA TGTGCCAGCAGCCAAGGAGGACTAGCTATGAACACCGGGGAGCTGTTTTTT.

The genes are TRBV25-1 and TRBJ1-6, with TRBD1 matching over 8 bases. Germline-derived CDR1 and CDR2 are MGHDK and SYGVNS. Trimming cost V 6 bases and J 5 bases; bases outside gene matches: 0. CDR3 size: 13 residues. The DNA of the CDR3 is TGTGCCAGCAGCAGGGGGCATAATTCACCCCTCCACTTT. Amino acids: CASSRGHNSPLHF. The variable domain in full, with the rest retrieved from reference TRBV25-1 and TRBJ1-6, is EADIYQTPRYLVIGTGKKITLECSQTMGHDKMYWYQQDPGMELHLIHYSYGVNSTEKGDLSSESTVSRIRTEHFPLTLESARPSHTSQYLCASSRGHNSPLHFGNGTRLTVT.

This chain joins TRBV5-1 and TRBJ2-5, with unresolved D. CDR3 size: 13 residues. The germline V and J ends were trimmed by 5 bases and 5 bases, with 13 bases remaining between them. The V gene's germline CDR1 is SGHRS and CDR2 YFSETQ. This CDR3 is CASSNLFEETQYF. The CDR3 DNA sequence: TGCGCCAGCAGTAACCTTTTTGAGGAGACCCAGTACTTC. The whole variable domain, filled in from reference TRBV5-1 and TRBJ2-5, reads KAGVTQTPRYLIKTRGQQVTLSCSPISGHRSVSWYQQTPGQGLQFLFEYFSETQRNKGNFPGRFSGRQFSNSRSEMNVSTLELGDSALYLCASSNLFEETQYFGPGTRLLVL.

This sequence joins TRBV4-1 and TRBJ2-7; 9 bases match TRBD2. CDR1 is MGHRA and CDR2 is YSYEKL in the germline V gene. V shed 8 bases and J 2 bases; nucleotides not matched to a gene: 4. The CDR3 covers 13 residues. The CDR3 DNA reads as TGCGCCAGCTCGGTAGCGGGAGCCTACGAGCAGTACTTC. It translates to CASSVAGAYEQYF.

V and J are TRBV30 and TRBJ2-3; TRBD2 matches at 10 bases. The CDR3 covers 15 residues. V lost 5 bases and J lost 8; bases outside the gene matches: 13. Germline loops: CDR1 GTSNPN, CDR2 SVGIG (reference sequence). The CDR3 DNA sequence: TGTGCCTGGGGAGGCCCCGGGACTAGCGATGGTACGCAGTATTTT. This codes for CAWGGPGTSDGTQYF.

The chain couples TRBV4-3 to TRBJ2-2; 8 bases fit TRBD2. V shed 0 bases and J 5 bases; nucleotides not matched to a gene: 14. Germline values: CDR1 LGHNA, CDR2 YSLEER. The CDR3 totals 19 residues. The CDR3 reads CASSQDVPGGPRGTGELFF. As DNA, the CDR3 is TGCGCCAGCAGCCAAGACGTTCCGGGAGGGCCCCGAGGGACCGGGGAGCTGTTTTTT.

This clone was detected only a few times. CDR3 in DNA: TGTGCCAGCAGCCAGCAGGGGGTAGAGACCATATATTTT. Translating gives CASSQQGVETIYF. This chain uses TRBV5-4 with TRBJ1-3; 7 nucleotides align to TRBD1. The junction had 8 bases not matched to a gene; V was cut back by 4 bases and J by 10 bases. The CDR3 covers 13 residues. Germline V lookup: CDR1 SGHNT, CDR2 YYREEE (reference sequence).